What follows are 14 T cell receptor beta chains derived from one specimen sequenced in a study of T cell responses to AZD1222 COVID-19 vaccine. The method was immunoSEQ multiplex PCR; TCRdb's version includes in-frame clones alone and lacks a portion of them. The table lists 90,000 to 120,000 clones, about 93% of them singletons. The starting material was peripheral blood, obtained 28 days after the second AZD1222 dose. Receptors originate from an adult who received the AZD1222 COVID-19 vaccine.

V gene TRBV7-2 combines with J gene TRBJ1-2, with D maybe TRBD1 (6 bases). Trimming cost V 5 bases and J 6 bases, with 7 bases left between them. The CDR3 extends over 11 amino acids. From germline, CDR1 is SGHTA and CDR2 FQGNSA. The CDR3 nucleotides read TGTGCCAGCAGCAGGACAGATGGCTACACCTTC. Its translation is CASSRTDGYTF.

This clone has just a few counts. The chain is built from TRBV12-3 or TRBV12-4 and TRBJ2-7, with a tentative D call TRBD1 (5 bases). The CDR3 length is 13 residues. Deletions cut 6 bases from V and 3 bases from J, with 12 bases between. The CDR3 reads CASSQGRYYEQYF. CDR3 nucleotides: TGTGCCAGCAGCCAGGGAAGGTACTACGAGCAGTACTTC.

The CDR3 loop reads CASSAYRGQDQPQHF. In nucleotides, the CDR3 is TGTGCCAGCAGTGCTTACAGGGGGCAGGATCAGCCCCAGCATTTT. The genes are TRBV2 and TRBJ1-5, with 9 bases that match TRBD1. The CDR3 spans 15 residues. Germline CDR1 reads SNHLY; CDR2 reads FYNNEI. The junction had 6 bases not matched to a gene; V was cut back by 4 bases and J by 5 bases. The variable domain in full, completed from reference TRBV2 and TRBJ1-5, reads EPEVTQTPSHQVTQMGQEVILRCVPISNHLYFYWYRQILGQKVEFLVSFYNNEISEKSEIFDDQFSVERPDGSNFTLKIRSTKLEDSAMYFCASSAYRGQDQPQHFGDGTRLSIL.

The chain recombines TRBV10-2 with TRBJ1-3; the D gene is possibly TRBD1 (6 bases). Germline V gene data show CDR1 as WSHSY and CDR2 as SAAADI. Trimming removed 8 bases at V and 2 bases at J, with 10 bases between. This CDR3 region has 13 residues. CDR3 region: CASGAGAGNTIYF. The DNA for the CDR3 is TGCGCCAGCGGGGCAGGGGCTGGAAACACCATATATTTT.

The chain recombines TRBV5-1 with TRBJ1-6; D is possibly TRBD1 (5 bases). The CDR3 is made up of 13 amino acids. The germline CDR1 and CDR2 sequences are SGHRS and YFSETQ. V was shortened by 5 bases and J by 9 bases, with 12 bases between the two germline ends. CDR3 DNA sequence: TGCGCCAGCAGGAAGCAGGGAAGTTCACCCCTCCACTTT. Residues: CASRKQGSSPLHF.

As regards this clone: The junction differs from germline at one of its ends, possibly a read error. The V and J genes are TRBV7-8 and TRBJ2-5, with 8 nucleotides matching TRBD1. The CDR3 extends over 15 amino acids. Germline CDR1 is SGHVS and CDR2 is FQNEAQ. As DNA, the CDR3 is TGTGCCAGCACCTTATATCGGGACAGGCAAGAGACCCAGTACTTC. As protein: CASTLYRDRQETQYF.

The rearrangement links TRBV5-1 to TRBJ2-1; a weak D match, TRBD2 (6 bases). V lost 2 bases and J lost 2, with 11 bases in between. The CDR3 loop spans 15 amino acids. CDR1 is SGHRS, CDR2 YFSETQ, per germline. This chain's CDR3 is CASSFEGGTYNEQFF. DNA for the CDR3: TGCGCCAGCAGCTTCGAGGGCGGGACCTACAATGAGCAGTTCTTC.

DNA for the CDR3: TGTGCCACCAGTGATGTAGCGGGAGGAGGCGGGGAGCTGTTTTTT. Amino acids: CATSDVAGGGGELFF. The chain links TRBV24-1 to TRBJ2-2, with 10 bases identical to TRBD2. After removal of 3 bases from V and 7 bases from J, the junction contained 4 bases not matched to a gene. CDR3 length equals 15 residues. CDR1 is KGHDR, CDR2 SFDVKD, per germline.

The chain has TRBV5-6 and TRBJ2-1; D is unresolved. Germline V gives CDR1 SGHDT, CDR2 YYEEEE. This CDR3 has 15 amino acids. Trimming removed 0 bases at V and 4 bases at J, with 11 bases between. The CDR3 spells CASSLDPDGYNEQFF. The CDR3 bases are TGTGCCAGCAGCTTGGACCCGGACGGTTACAATGAGCAGTTCTTC.

The chain has TRBV10-2 and TRBJ2-2, with 9 bases matching TRBD2. V lost 7 bases, J lost 6 bases, and 6 bases stayed unmatched. Germline V CDR1 and CDR2: WSHSY, SAAADI. The CDR3 runs to 14 residues. In nucleotides, the CDR3 is TGCGCCAGCATAAGCGGGAGGACGGCCGGGGAGCTGTTTTTT. Translated, it gives CASISGRTAGELFF.

This chain uses TRBV4-1 with TRBJ2-7; TRBD1 aligns across 9 bases. The CDR3 consists of 14 residues. CDR1 is MGHRA and CDR2 is YSYEKL in the germline V gene. V was clipped by 1 base and J by 4 bases; unmatched bases: 2. The CDR3 spells CASSQAQGAYEQYF. The CDR3 region has the DNA TGCGCCAGCAGCCAAGCACAGGGGGCATACGAGCAGTACTTC.

This chain links TRBV7-9 with TRBJ1-1; D perhaps matches TRBD1 (5 bases). This CDR3 has 13 amino acids. V lost 1 base and J 4 bases, leaving 7 bases between the germline ends. CDR1 is SEHNR and CDR2 is FQNEAQ in the germline V gene (reference sequence). CDR3 coding DNA: TGTGCCAGCAGCTTAGTGGGGCTCACTGAAGCTTTCTTT. Protein: CASSLVGLTEAFF.

This clone was observed once. This chain uses TRBV2 with TRBJ1-1; a weak D match, TRBD1 (6 bases). V was trimmed by 6 bases and J by 3 bases, leaving 11 bases between them. The CDR3 has 13 residues. Germline-derived CDR1 and CDR2 are SNHLY and FYNNEI. The CDR3 nucleotides are TGTGCCAGCAGGCCGAGGGGGTACACTGAAGCTTTCTTT. This codes for CASRPRGYTEAFF.

This chain uses TRBV5-4 with TRBJ2-2, with 12 nucleotides matching TRBD1. This CDR3 contains 14 residues. Germline CDR1 SGHNT, CDR2 YYREEE (reference sequence). With 9 bases clipped from V and 8 bases from J, the junction kept 8 bases outside the gene matches. The CDR3 region has the DNA TGTGCCATCTGGGGACAGGGGGCTGGAGGGGAGCTGTTTTTT. Amino acids: CAIWGQGAGGELFF.